This passage covers 26 T cell receptor beta chains from one sample sequenced in a study of cytomegalovirus exposure and HLA in healthy donors. PCR used 60 Vbeta primers and 13 Jbeta primers. This table comes from immunoSEQ multiplex PCR, and its TCRdb copy is limited to in-frame clones, with some not included. The repertoire consists of some 170,000 clones, with over 70% occurring once and the leading ten covering 3% to 4.5%. Source material: PBMCs. The receptor set was obtained from a woman aged 60-75 years in good health and CMV-seropositive.

This chain uses TRBV7-9 with TRBJ1-2; 10 bases line up with TRBD1. Losses at the gene ends were 3 bases for V and 2 bases for J; bases not matched to a gene: 12. Germline CDR1 is SEHNR and CDR2 is FQNEAQ (reference sequence). This CDR3 region has 18 residues. The CDR3 loop reads CASSFGLTGGKENYGYTF. CDR3 nucleotide sequence: TGTGCCAGCAGCTTTGGATTGACAGGGGGCAAAGAGAACTATGGCTACACCTTC.

The V gene is TRBV5-1, the J gene TRBJ2-7, with D possibly matching TRBD1 (6 bases). Germline V gives CDR1 SGHRS, CDR2 YFSETQ. V was pared by 4 bases and J by 0 bases, with 11 bases between. The CDR3 is made up of 14 amino acids. The CDR3 sequence: CASSPQGFSYEQYF. CDR3 sequence (DNA): TGCGCCAGCAGCCCGCAGGGGTTCTCCTACGAGCAGTACTTC.

The chain links TRBV9 to TRBJ2-1; 8 bases align to TRBD2. This CDR3 is 15 amino acids long. Per the germline V gene, CDR1 is SGDLS and CDR2 is YYNGEE. The V segment lost 2 bases and the J segment 1 base; nucleotides outside the gene matches: 2. CDR3 bases: TGTGCCAGCAGCGTTCTAGCGGGTTCCTACAATGAGCAGTTCTTC. This codes for CASSVLAGSYNEQFF.

This rearrangement joins TRBV28 to TRBJ1-4, with 10 bases identical to TRBD1. The V segment lost 5 bases and the J segment 7 bases; nucleotides outside the gene matches: 7. CDR1 and CDR2 from the germline V gene are MDHEN and SYDVKM. The length of the CDR3 is 15 residues. This chain's CDR3 is CASSPATGGGEKLFF. The CDR3 bases are TGTGCCAGCAGTCCAGCGACAGGGGGCGGTGAAAAACTGTTTTTT.

This clone was found a few times. The chain couples TRBV7-2 to TRBJ1-6; 7 nucleotides line up with TRBD1. The germline V gene has CDR1 SGHTA and CDR2 FQGNSA. J lost 0 bases, V lost 7 bases, and 9 bases had no gene match. The CDR3 has 17 amino acids. This CDR3 is CASNLGGQASYNSPLHF. The DNA for the CDR3 is TGTGCCAGCAACCTGGGAGGACAGGCCTCCTATAATTCACCCCTCCACTTT. Complete variable domain (other parts from reference TRBV7-2 and TRBJ1-6): GAGVSQSPSNKVTEKGKDVELRCDPISGHTALYWYRQSLGQGLEFLIYFQGNSAPDKSGLPSDRFSAERTGGSVSTLTIQRTQQEDSAVYLCASNLGGQASYNSPLHFGNGTRLTVT.

The sample holds a few counts of this clone. The chain recombines TRBV29-1 with TRBJ2-7; D is ambiguous. Trimming stripped 4 bases from V and 3 bases from J, with 10 bases between. Germline CDR1 and CDR2: SQVTM and ANQGSEA. The CDR3 has 12 residues. In DNA, the CDR3 is TGCAGCGTTGTAAGAACTAACTACGAGCAGTACTTC. It codes for CSVVRTNYEQYF.

The sample holds a few counts of this clone. The CDR3 DNA reads as TGTGCCAGCAGCTGGCCCCTGGCGGGGGGGCGGGGTGAGCAGTTCTTC. Amino acids: CASSWPLAGGRGEQFF. The chain is built from TRBV13 and TRBJ2-1, with 9 bases fitting TRBD2. Germline values: CDR1 PRHDT, CDR2 FYEKMQ (reference sequence). Trimming cost V 4 bases and J 9 bases; bases outside gene matches: 13. The CDR3 length is 16 residues.

The V gene is TRBV28, the J gene TRBJ1-1; 9 bases are shared with TRBD1. The CDR3 consists of 14 residues. V lost 5 bases and J lost 5; bases outside the gene matches: 6. Per the germline V gene, CDR1 is MDHEN and CDR2 is SYDVKM. CDR3 protein: CASSHRGRLTEAFF. CDR3 nucleotides: TGTGCCAGCAGTCACAGGGGGCGCTTAACTGAAGCTTTCTTT.

This chain connects TRBV4-3 to TRBJ2-1; the match to TRBD2 covers 16 bases. J was trimmed by 8 bases and V by 3 bases; bases with no gene match: 4. The CDR3 has 16 residues. The germline V gene encodes CDR1 LGHNA and CDR2 YSLEER. The CDR3, as DNA: TGCGCCAGCAGCCAGGCGGGACTAGCGGGGGGGGATGAGCAGTTCTTC. As protein: CASSQAGLAGGDEQFF.

The chain employs TRBV29-1 and TRBJ1-1; D remains ambiguous. The V end was cut by 6 bases, the J end by 1 base, with 9 bases between. This CDR3 has 12 residues. Germline V gene data show CDR1 as SQVTM and CDR2 as ANQGSEA. The CDR3 protein is CSVSKQNTEAFF. CDR3 nucleotides: TGCAGCGTGTCCAAACAGAACACTGAAGCTTTCTTT.

This clone was counted a few times. The genes are TRBV6-6 and TRBJ2-3; D is possibly TRBD1 (5 bases). Trimming removed 0 bases at V and 4 bases at J, with 14 bases between. Germline V gene lookup returns CDR1 MNHNY and CDR2 SVGAGI (reference sequence). This CDR3 contains 16 residues. Here the CDR3 DNA reads TGTGCCAGCAGTTACTCTTCAAAGGGGAAAGCAGATACGCAGTATTTT. Amino acid sequence: CASSYSSKGKADTQYF.

V is TRBV27 and J is TRBJ2-7; 9 bases fit TRBD2. Per the germline V gene, CDR1 is MNHEY and CDR2 is SMNVEV (reference sequence). V lost 8 bases and J lost 4; bases outside the gene matches: 3. This CDR3 spans 12 amino acids. CDR3 nucleotides: TGTGCCAGCGGACTAGCGACTTACGAGCAGTACTTC. Protein: CASGLATYEQYF.

The genes are TRBV4-2 and TRBJ1-2, with 11 bases that match TRBD1. Germline V gene sequence: CDR1 LGHNA, CDR2 YNFKEQ. V dropped 4 bases and J dropped 6; count of bases not matched to a gene: 7. CDR3 size: 15 residues. The CDR3 bases are TGTGCCAGCAGCCCGGGACGGGACAGGGGGAATGGCTACACCTTC. It specifies CASSPGRDRGNGYTF.

In its sample, this clone was seen a few times. The V gene is TRBV5-1, the J gene TRBJ2-4; 7 positions agree with TRBD1. After removal of 3 bases from V and 6 bases from J, the junction contained 6 bases not matched to a gene. CDR1 SGHRS and CDR2 YFSETQ come from the germline V gene. The CDR3 runs to 14 residues. The CDR3 coding sequence is TGCGCCAGCAGCTGGAGTAGACAGGGAAACATTCAGTACTTC. Translation: CASSWSRQGNIQYF.

This chain uses TRBV28 with TRBJ1-2, with D perhaps TRBD1 (5 bases). V lost 4 bases and J lost 0, with 12 bases in between. CDR1 and CDR2 from the germline V gene are MDHEN and SYDVKM. The CDR3 has 15 residues. The CDR3 DNA follows: TGTGCCAGCAGTTCGCCCGGGACTCCTAACTATGGCTACACCTTC. This encodes CASSSPGTPNYGYTF.

The V call is TRBV2, the J call TRBJ2-3; TRBD1 matches 9 bases. CDR1 is SNHLY, CDR2 FYNNEI, per germline. The junction had 2 bases not matched to a gene; V was cut back by 9 bases and J by 4 bases. The CDR3 extends over 12 amino acids. CDR3 nucleotides: TGTGCCAGGGACAGGGGATCAGATACGCAGTATTTT. Residues: CARDRGSDTQYF.

The V gene is TRBV29-1, the J gene TRBJ2-5; unclear D gene. Germline-derived CDR1 and CDR2 are SQVTM and ANQGSEA. The CDR3 extends over 13 amino acids. V was shortened by 3 bases and J by 1 base, with 9 bases between the two germline ends. The CDR3 sequence is CSVDSASQETQYF. The DNA for the CDR3 is TGCAGCGTTGATTCTGCCAGCCAAGAGACCCAGTACTTC.

The sample holds a few counts of this clone. V and J are TRBV19 and TRBJ1-3; no clear D gene. The length of the CDR3 is 12 residues. Germline V lookup: CDR1 LNHDA, CDR2 SQIVND (reference sequence). Trimming shortened V by 6 bases and J by 0 bases, and 3 bases separated the two germline ends. The CDR3 protein is CASRSSGNTIYF. In DNA, the CDR3 is TGTGCCAGTAGGAGCTCTGGAAACACCATATATTTT. Drawing the rest from reference TRBV19 and TRBJ1-3, the complete variable domain is DGGITQSPKYLFRKEGQNVTLSCEQNLNHDAMYWYRQDPGQGLRLIYYSQIVNDFQKGDIAEGYSVSREKKESFPLTVTSAQKNPTAFYLCASRSSGNTIYFGEGSWLTVV.

The chain recombines TRBV6-1 with TRBJ2-2; 7 bases match TRBD1. The V and J ends lost 7 bases and 7 bases, in that order; junction bases with no gene match: 6. Germline-derived CDR1 and CDR2 are MNHNS and SASEGT. The CDR3 length is 13 residues. The CDR3 region has the DNA TGTGCCAGCAATGCAGGGGGATTCGGGGAGCTGTTTTTT. Translating gives CASNAGGFGELFF.

Here the CDR3 DNA reads TGTGCCAGCAGCGATGGGGGGGGTGGGACTGAAGCTTTCTTT. Translated, it gives CASSDGGGGTEAFF. The chain recombines TRBV13 with TRBJ1-1, with D possibly TRBD1 on 5 matching bases. CDR1 is PRHDT and CDR2 is FYEKMQ in the germline V gene (reference sequence). V was cut by 5 bases and J by 5 bases, with 15 bases left in between. The CDR3 contains 14 residues.

In this sample, this clone turned up a few times. The V gene is TRBV4-1, the J gene TRBJ1-1; the D is unclear. CDR1 MGHRA and CDR2 YSYEKL come from the germline V gene. Between the trimmed V and J ends, which lost 1 base and 0 bases, there was a span of 9 bases. The CDR3 extends over 15 amino acids. CDR3 coding DNA: TGCGCCAGCAGCCAAGTGGTGGCCGTGAACACTGAAGCTTTCTTT. Its translation: CASSQVVAVNTEAFF.

This rearrangement joins TRBV5-1 to TRBJ2-3; TRBD1 agrees at 9 bases. J gave up 2 bases and V 5 bases, and 6 bases lay outside the gene matches. Germline values: CDR1 SGHRS, CDR2 YFSETQ. The CDR3 is 15 residues long. Written as DNA, the CDR3 is TGCGCCAGCAGTTTACAGGGGGCGGACACAGATACGCAGTATTTT. Translating it yields CASSLQGADTDTQYF.

A remark on this clone: One end of the junction is discordant with germline, which a read error may explain. This chain connects TRBV6-1 to TRBJ2-5; 9 positions match TRBD2. Germline V gene data show CDR1 as MNHNS and CDR2 as SASEGT. CDR3 length: 15 amino acids. The CDR3 region is CASRDSGGSQEAQYF. In nucleotides, the CDR3 is TGTGCCAGCAGAGATAGCGGGGGATCCCAAGAGGCCCAGTACTTC.

The chain has TRBV28 and TRBJ1-5; tentative D call: TRBD1 (6 bases). The V end lost 11 bases, the J end lost 5 bases, and 16 bases lay between the germline ends. CDR3 length: 13 amino acids. CDR1 is MDHEN, CDR2 SYDVKM, per germline. CDR3 coding DNA: TGTGCCGGTCACGGGGGGCTGGATCAGCCCCAGCATTTT. Its protein product is CAGHGGLDQPQHF.

The V call is TRBV29-1, the J call TRBJ2-3; TRBD2 might be the D (6 bases). Germline CDR1 SQVTM, CDR2 ANQGSEA. The CDR3 spans 12 residues. The V end was cut by 6 bases, the J end by 4 bases, with 11 bases between. The CDR3, as DNA: TGCAGCGTCGCCGGAGGGCCAGATACGCAGTATTTT. Protein sequence: CSVAGGPDTQYF.

This clone was seen only a few times. The V and J genes are TRBV4-2 and TRBJ1-1, with TRBD1 matching over 8 bases. Germline V gene sequence: CDR1 LGHNA, CDR2 YNFKEQ. The junction had 11 bases not matched to a gene; V was cut back by 4 bases and J by 1 base. CDR3 size: 17 residues. CDR3 nucleotide sequence: TGTGCCAGCAGCCGAGGGAAACAGGGGGGGTCGAACACTGAAGCTTTCTTT. Protein sequence: CASSRGKQGGSNTEAFF.